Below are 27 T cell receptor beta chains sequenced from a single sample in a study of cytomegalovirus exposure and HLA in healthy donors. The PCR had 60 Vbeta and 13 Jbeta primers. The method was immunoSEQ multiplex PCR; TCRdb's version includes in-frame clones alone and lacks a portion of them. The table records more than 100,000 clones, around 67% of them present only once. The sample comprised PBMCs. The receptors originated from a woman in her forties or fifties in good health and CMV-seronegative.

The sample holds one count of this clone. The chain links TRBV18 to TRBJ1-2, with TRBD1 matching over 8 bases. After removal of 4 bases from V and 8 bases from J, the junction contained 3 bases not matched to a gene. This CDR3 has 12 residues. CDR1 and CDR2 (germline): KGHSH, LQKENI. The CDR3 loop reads CASSLDRGGYTF. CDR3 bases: TGTGCCAGCTCACTCGACAGGGGCGGCTACACCTTC.

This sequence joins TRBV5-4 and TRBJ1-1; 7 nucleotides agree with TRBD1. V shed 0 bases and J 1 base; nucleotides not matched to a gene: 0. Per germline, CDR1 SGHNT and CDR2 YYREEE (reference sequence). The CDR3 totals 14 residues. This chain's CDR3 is CASSLGDRNTEAFF. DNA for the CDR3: TGTGCCAGCAGCTTGGGGGACAGGAACACTGAAGCTTTCTTT. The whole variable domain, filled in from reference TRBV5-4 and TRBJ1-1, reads ETGVTQSPTHLIKTRGQQVTLRCSSQSGHNTVSWYQQALGQGPQFIFQYYREEENGRGNFPPRFSGLQFPNYSSELNVNALELDDSALYLCASSLGDRNTEAFFGQGTRLTVV.

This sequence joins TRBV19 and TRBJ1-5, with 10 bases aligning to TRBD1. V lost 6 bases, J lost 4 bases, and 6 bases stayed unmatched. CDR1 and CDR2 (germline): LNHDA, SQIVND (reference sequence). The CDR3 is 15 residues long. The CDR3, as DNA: TGTGCCAGTAGCCGGACAGGGGGTAGAAATCAGCCCCAGCATTTT. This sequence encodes CASSRTGGRNQPQHF.

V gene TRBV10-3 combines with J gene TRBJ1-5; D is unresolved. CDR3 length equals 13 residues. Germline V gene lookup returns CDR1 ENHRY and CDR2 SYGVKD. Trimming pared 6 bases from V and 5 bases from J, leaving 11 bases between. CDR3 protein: CAISPYTDQPQHF. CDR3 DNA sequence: TGTGCCATCAGCCCATACACCGATCAGCCCCAGCATTTT.

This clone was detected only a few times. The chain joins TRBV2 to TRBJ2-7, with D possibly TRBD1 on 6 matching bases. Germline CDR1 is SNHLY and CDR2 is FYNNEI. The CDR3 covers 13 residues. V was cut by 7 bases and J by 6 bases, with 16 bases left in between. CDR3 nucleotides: TGTGCCAGCACGGGCCCAGGGGCCGCCGAGCAGTACTTC. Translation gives CASTGPGAAEQYF. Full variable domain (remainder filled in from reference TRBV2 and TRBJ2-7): EPEVTQTPSHQVTQMGQEVILRCVPISNHLYFYWYRQILGQKVEFLVSFYNNEISEKSEIFDDQFSVERPDGSNFTLKIRSTKLEDSAMYFCASTGPGAAEQYFGPGTRLTVT.

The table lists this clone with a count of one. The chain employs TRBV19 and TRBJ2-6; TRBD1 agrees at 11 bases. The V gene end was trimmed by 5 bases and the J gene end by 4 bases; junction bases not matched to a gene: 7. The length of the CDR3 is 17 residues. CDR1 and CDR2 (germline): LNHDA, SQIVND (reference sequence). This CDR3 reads CASSRGQGAWGANVLTF. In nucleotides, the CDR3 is TGTGCCAGTAGTCGAGGACAGGGGGCGTGGGGGGCCAACGTCCTGACTTTC.

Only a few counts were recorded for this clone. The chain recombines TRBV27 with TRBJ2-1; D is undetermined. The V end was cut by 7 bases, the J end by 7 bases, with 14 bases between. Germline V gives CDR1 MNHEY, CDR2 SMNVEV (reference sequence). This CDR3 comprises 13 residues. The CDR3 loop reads CASTAGTRNEQFF. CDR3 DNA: TGTGCCAGCACTGCAGGTACTCGGAATGAGCAGTTCTTC.

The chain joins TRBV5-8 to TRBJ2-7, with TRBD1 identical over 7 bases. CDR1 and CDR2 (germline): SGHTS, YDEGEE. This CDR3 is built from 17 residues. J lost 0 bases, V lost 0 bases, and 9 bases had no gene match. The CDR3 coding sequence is TGTGCCAGCAGCTTGGCCTTAGGGGACAGCCTCTCCTACGAGCAGTACTTC. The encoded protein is CASSLALGDSLSYEQYF.

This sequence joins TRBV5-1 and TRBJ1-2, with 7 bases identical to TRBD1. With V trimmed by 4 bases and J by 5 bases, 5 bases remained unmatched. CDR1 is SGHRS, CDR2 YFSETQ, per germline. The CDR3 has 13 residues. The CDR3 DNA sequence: TGCGCCAGCAGCGCAGGGGGAGCTTATGGCTACACCTTC. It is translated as CASSAGGAYGYTF.

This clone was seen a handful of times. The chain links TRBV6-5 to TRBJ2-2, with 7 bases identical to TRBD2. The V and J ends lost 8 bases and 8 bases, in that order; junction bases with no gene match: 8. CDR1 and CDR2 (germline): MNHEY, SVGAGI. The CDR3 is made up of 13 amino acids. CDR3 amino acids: CASSQLAPGELFF. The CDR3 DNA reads TGTGCCAGCTCCCAACTAGCGCCTGGGGAGCTGTTTTTT.

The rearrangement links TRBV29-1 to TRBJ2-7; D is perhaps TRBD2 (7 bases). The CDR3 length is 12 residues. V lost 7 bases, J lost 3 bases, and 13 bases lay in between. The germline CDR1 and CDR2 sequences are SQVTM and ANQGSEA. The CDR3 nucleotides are TGCAGCGGTGGGGGCGGGGGCTACGAGCAGTACTTC. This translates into CSGGGGGYEQYF.

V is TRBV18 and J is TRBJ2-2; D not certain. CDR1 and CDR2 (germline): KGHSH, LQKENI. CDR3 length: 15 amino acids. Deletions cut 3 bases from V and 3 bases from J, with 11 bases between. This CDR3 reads CASSPENRHTGELFF. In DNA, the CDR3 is TGTGCCAGCTCACCTGAGAACAGACACACCGGGGAGCTGTTTTTT.

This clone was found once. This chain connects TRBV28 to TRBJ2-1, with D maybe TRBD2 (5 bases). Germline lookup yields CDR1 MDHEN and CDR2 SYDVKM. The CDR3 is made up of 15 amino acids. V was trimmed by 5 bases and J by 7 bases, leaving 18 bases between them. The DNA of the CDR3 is TGTGCCAGCAGTCCCCGGACTGCTGGTCGGAATGAGCAGTTCTTC. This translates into CASSPRTAGRNEQFF.

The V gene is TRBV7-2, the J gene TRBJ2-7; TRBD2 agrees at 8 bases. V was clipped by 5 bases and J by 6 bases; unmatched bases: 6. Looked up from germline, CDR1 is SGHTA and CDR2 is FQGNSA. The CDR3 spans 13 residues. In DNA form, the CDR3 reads TGTGCCAGCAGCCCGGGACTAGTTGGCGAGCAGTACTTC. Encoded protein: CASSPGLVGEQYF.

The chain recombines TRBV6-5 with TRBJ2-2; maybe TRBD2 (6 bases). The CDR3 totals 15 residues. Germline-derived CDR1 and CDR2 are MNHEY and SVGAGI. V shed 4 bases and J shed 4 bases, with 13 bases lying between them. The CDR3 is CASSWTGAVTGELFF. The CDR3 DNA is TGTGCCAGCAGTTGGACGGGAGCCGTCACCGGGGAGCTGTTTTTT.

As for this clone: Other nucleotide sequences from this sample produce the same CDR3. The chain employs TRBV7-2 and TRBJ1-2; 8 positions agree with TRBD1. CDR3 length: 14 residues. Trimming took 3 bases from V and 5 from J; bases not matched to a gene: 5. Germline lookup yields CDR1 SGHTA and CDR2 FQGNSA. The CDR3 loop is CASSFDRGTYGYTF. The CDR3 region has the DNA TGTGCCAGCAGCTTCGACAGGGGAACATATGGCTACACCTTC.

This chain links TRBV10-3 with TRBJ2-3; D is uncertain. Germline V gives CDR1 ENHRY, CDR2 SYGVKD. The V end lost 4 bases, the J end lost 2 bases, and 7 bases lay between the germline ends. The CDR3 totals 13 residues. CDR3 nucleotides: TGTGCCATCAGTGTTGGAGTCACAGATACGCAGTATTTT. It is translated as CAISVGVTDTQYF.

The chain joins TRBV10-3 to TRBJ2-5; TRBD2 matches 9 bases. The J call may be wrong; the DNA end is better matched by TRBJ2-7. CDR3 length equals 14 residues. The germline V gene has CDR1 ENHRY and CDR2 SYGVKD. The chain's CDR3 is CAISRLAEPYEQYF. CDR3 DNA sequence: TGTGCCATCAGCCGACTAGCGGAACCCTACGAGCAGTACTTC.

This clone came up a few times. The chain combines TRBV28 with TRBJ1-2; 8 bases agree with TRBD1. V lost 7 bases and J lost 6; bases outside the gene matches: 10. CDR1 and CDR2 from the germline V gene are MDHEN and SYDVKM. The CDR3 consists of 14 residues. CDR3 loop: CASILTGDRNGYTF. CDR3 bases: TGTGCCAGCATCTTGACAGGGGACAGAAATGGCTACACCTTC.

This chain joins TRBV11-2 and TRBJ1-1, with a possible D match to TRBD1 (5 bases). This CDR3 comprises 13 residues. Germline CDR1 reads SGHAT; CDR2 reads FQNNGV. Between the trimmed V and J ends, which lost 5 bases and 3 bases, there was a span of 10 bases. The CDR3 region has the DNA TGTGCCAGCAGCATGACAGTTGACACTGAAGCTTTCTTT. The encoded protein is CASSMTVDTEAFF.

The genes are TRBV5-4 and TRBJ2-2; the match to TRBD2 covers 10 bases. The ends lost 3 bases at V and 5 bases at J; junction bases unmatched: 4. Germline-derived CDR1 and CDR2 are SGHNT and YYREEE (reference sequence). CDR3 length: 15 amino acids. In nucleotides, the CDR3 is TGTGCCAGCAGCTCTAGCGGGGGACTAACCGGGGAGCTGTTTTTT. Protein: CASSSSGGLTGELFF.

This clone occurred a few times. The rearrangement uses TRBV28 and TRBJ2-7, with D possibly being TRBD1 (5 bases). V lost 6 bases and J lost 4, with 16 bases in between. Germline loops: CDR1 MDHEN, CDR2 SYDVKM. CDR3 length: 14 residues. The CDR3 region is CASRDQGMRYEQYF. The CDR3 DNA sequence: TGTGCCAGCAGGGACCAGGGTATGCGATACGAGCAGTACTTC.

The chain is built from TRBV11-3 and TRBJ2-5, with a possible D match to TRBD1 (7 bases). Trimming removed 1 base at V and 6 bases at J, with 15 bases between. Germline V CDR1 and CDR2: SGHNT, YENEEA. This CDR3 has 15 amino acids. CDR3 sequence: CASSLGGDSLKTQYF. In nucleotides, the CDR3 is TGTGCCAGCAGCTTAGGCGGGGACAGCCTAAAGACCCAGTACTTC.

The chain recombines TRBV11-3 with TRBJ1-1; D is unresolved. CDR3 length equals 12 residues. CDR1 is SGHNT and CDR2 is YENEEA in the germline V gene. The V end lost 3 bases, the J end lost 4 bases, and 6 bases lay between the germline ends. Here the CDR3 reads CASSFEATEAFF. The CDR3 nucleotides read TGTGCCAGCAGCTTTGAAGCCACTGAAGCTTTCTTT.

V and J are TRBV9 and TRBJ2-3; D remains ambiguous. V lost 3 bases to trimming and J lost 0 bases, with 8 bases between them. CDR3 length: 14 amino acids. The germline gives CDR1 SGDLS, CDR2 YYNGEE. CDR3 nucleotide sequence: TGTGCCAGCAGCGAGACTGCTAGCACAGATACGCAGTATTTT. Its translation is CASSETASTDTQYF. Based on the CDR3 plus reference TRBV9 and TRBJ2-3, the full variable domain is DSGVTQTPKHLITATGQRVTLRCSPRSGDLSVYWYQQSLDQGLQFLIQYYNGEERAKGNILERFSAQQFPDLHSELNLSSLELGDSALYFCASSETASTDTQYFGPGTRLTVL.

The CDR3 is CASSSGTSGQETQYF. The CDR3 nucleotides are TGCGCCAGCAGCTCGGGGACTAGCGGGCAAGAGACCCAGTACTTC. The chain uses TRBV5-1 and TRBJ2-5; TRBD2 matches at 12 bases. Germline CDR1 SGHRS, CDR2 YFSETQ. The CDR3 consists of 15 residues. Trimming took 3 bases from V and 2 from J; bases not matched to a gene: 2.

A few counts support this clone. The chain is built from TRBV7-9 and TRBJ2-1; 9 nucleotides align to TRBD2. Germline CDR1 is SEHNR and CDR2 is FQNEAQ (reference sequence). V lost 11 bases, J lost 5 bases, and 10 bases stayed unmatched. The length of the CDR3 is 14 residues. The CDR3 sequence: CAGKRGGADNEQFF. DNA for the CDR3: TGTGCCGGAAAGCGCGGGGGGGCGGACAATGAGCAGTTCTTC.